Presented here are 15 T cell receptor beta chains from one specimen sequenced in a study of Ad26.COV2.S vaccination and SARS-CoV-2 variants. The sample's treatment: about 20 received Ad26.COV2.S at low or high dose, single or two shots; about 5 received placebo; per-sample allocation not given. Day 63 after the first vaccine or placebo injection was the time point for sampling. Some clones are missing from TCRdb's copy, which holds only in-frame ones; the method was immunoSEQ multiplex PCR. The data contain some 350,000 clones, 70% to 90% of them singletons. The sequences come from peripheral blood, collected in a trial of Ad26.COV2.S vaccine versus placebo. Receptor source: a person aged 18-65 years who received the Ad26.COV2.S COVID-19 vaccine or a placebo.

The chain combines TRBV5-8 with TRBJ2-3, with D unclear. V was trimmed by 1 base and J by 2 bases, leaving 11 bases between them. Germline CDR1 SGHTS, CDR2 YDEGEE. The CDR3 is 15 amino acids. This CDR3 reads CASSLRIINTDTQYF. The CDR3 DNA reads as TGTGCCAGCAGCTTGAGAATCATAAACACAGATACGCAGTATTTT.

CDR3 residues: CASSGDTRPVYGYTF. The CDR3 DNA follows: TGTGCCAGCAGCGGAGACACACGGCCTGTCTATGGCTACACCTTC. The chain uses TRBV21-1 and TRBJ1-2. TRBV21-1 is a documented pseudogene. The CDR3 consists of 15 residues.

The count of this clone is one. J is TRBJ1-5 and V is TRBV18; no firm D call. V was shortened by 0 bases and J by 0 bases, with 6 bases between the two germline ends. Germline assignment: CDR1 KGHSH and CDR2 LQKENI. This CDR3 comprises 15 residues. The CDR3: CASSPPTVSNQPQHF. The CDR3 DNA reads as TGTGCCAGCTCACCACCGACTGTTAGCAATCAGCCCCAGCATTTT. The complete variable domain, with remaining parts taken from reference TRBV18 and TRBJ1-5, reads NAGVMQNPRHLVRRRGQEARLRCSPMKGHSHVYWYRQLPEEGLKFMVYLQKENIIDESGMPKERFSAEFPKEGPSILRIQQVVRGDSAAYFCASSPPTVSNQPQHFGDGTRLSIL.

This clone appeared once. The chain uses TRBV19 and TRBJ1-2, with no clear D. Trimming took off 10 bases at V and 0 bases at J, with 12 bases between the two ends. Germline V CDR1 and CDR2: LNHDA, SQIVND (reference sequence). CDR3 length: 13 amino acids. Here the CDR3 reads CATRAGTNYGYTF. CDR3 sequence (DNA): TGTGCCACTAGGGCAGGAACTAACTATGGCTACACCTTC.

The V and J genes are TRBV7-2 and TRBJ2-7, with a possible D match to TRBD1 (5 bases). The germline V and J ends were trimmed by 0 bases and 7 bases, with 13 bases remaining between them. Germline V CDR1 and CDR2: SGHTA, FQGNSA. The CDR3 contains 14 residues. The chain's CDR3 is CASSLAGWGWEQYF. The CDR3, as DNA: TGTGCCAGCAGCTTAGCGGGCTGGGGCTGGGAGCAGTACTTC.

The CDR3 coding sequence is TGTGCCAGCAGCCCCGCCGGGAGAAGAGGGGCAGATACGCAGTATTTT. It encodes CASSPAGRRGADTQYF. V gene TRBV5-6 combines with J gene TRBJ2-3; D is possibly TRBD2 (6 bases). Trimming stripped 4 bases from V and 4 bases from J, with 19 bases between. Germline CDR1 SGHDT, CDR2 YYEEEE. The CDR3 is made up of 16 amino acids.

The gene calls are TRBV6-6 and TRBJ1-4, with D possibly matching TRBD1 (5 bases). The V end was cut by 6 bases, the J end by 7 bases, with 18 bases between. The CDR3 is 15 residues long. Germline CDR1 and CDR2: MNHNY and SVGAGI (reference sequence). The CDR3 sequence: CASRQPGIVGEKLFF. DNA of the CDR3: TGTGCCAGCAGGCAACCAGGGATAGTAGGTGAAAAACTGTTTTTT.

The rearrangement uses TRBV4-1 and TRBJ2-7; no clear D. Germline V gives CDR1 MGHRA, CDR2 YSYEKL. The CDR3 has 13 amino acids. V lost 1 base to trimming and J lost 2 bases, with 6 bases between them. This CDR3 reads CASSQGNTYEQYF. CDR3 nucleotide sequence: TGCGCCAGCAGCCAAGGGAATACCTACGAGCAGTACTTC.

Only a few counts were recorded for this clone. The CDR3 here is CASSLDRGHYGYTF. The CDR3 nucleotides are TGTGCCAGCAGCTTAGACAGGGGGCACTATGGCTACACCTTC. The chain combines TRBV7-2 with TRBJ1-2; 9 bases are a match to TRBD1. CDR1 SGHTA and CDR2 FQGNSA come from the germline V gene. The junction had 0 bases not matched to a gene; V was cut back by 1 base and J by 3 bases. This CDR3 region has 14 residues.

The chain couples TRBV4-3 to TRBJ2-1, with a tentative D call TRBD2 (5 bases). V lost 0 bases, J lost 8 bases, and 11 bases lay in between. CDR3 length equals 14 residues. Germline CDR1 and CDR2: LGHNA and YSLEER. CDR3 region: CASSQDRGWDEQFF. CDR3 DNA: TGCGCCAGCAGCCAAGATCGAGGGTGGGATGAGCAGTTCTTC.

V and J are TRBV10-3 and TRBJ2-2, with D maybe TRBD1 (6 bases). This CDR3 is 15 amino acids long. Per the germline V gene, CDR1 is ENHRY and CDR2 is SYGVKD. The germline V and J ends were trimmed by 3 bases and 2 bases, with 10 bases remaining between them. The CDR3 nucleotides read TGTGCCATCAGTGACACGGGACAAAACACCGGGGAGCTGTTTTTT. This encodes CAISDTGQNTGELFF.

This clone was counted a single time. CDR3 DNA: TGTGCCAGTAGTACCAAGGGACTAGTACACGAGACCCAGTACTTC. Protein sequence: CASSTKGLVHETQYF. This chain links TRBV19 with TRBJ2-5; the match to TRBD2 covers 8 bases. This CDR3 is built from 15 residues. Germline CDR1 reads LNHDA; CDR2 reads SQIVND (reference sequence). After removal of 4 bases from V and 5 bases from J, the junction contained 9 bases not matched to a gene. Using reference TRBV19 and TRBJ2-5 for the parts outside the CDR3, the full variable domain is DGGITQSPKYLFRKEGQNVTLSCEQNLNHDAMYWYRQDPGQGLRLIYYSQIVNDFQKGDIAEGYSVSREKKESFPLTVTSAQKNPTAFYLCASSTKGLVHETQYFGPGTRLLVL.

This clone was recorded once. This may come from a read error, since a much larger clone is one base off. This same CDR3 is encoded by further DNA sequences in the sample. The CDR3 sequence is CASSGTSGGANEQFF. DNA of the CDR3: TGTGCCAGCAGCGGGACTAGCGGGGGGGCCAATGAGCAGTTCTTC. This rearrangement joins TRBV6-4 to TRBJ2-1, with TRBD2 matching over 16 bases. This CDR3 has 15 amino acids. The germline gives CDR1 MRHNA, CDR2 SNTAGT. With 6 bases clipped from V and 6 bases from J, the junction kept 2 bases outside the gene matches.

V and J are TRBV28 and TRBJ2-1; possible D gene TRBD1, 5 bases. V was shortened by 1 base and J by 7 bases, with 14 bases between the two germline ends. Germline V lookup: CDR1 MDHEN, CDR2 SYDVKM. CDR3 size: 15 residues. The CDR3 region has the DNA TGTGCCAGCAGTTTATTAGGGGAAGGCTTAAATGAGCAGTTCTTC. Protein: CASSLLGEGLNEQFF.

The chain is built from TRBV5-5 and TRBJ1-1, with D perhaps TRBD1 (5 bases). In germline, CDR1 is SGHKS, CDR2 YYEKEE (reference sequence). The CDR3 runs 16 residues. Trimming cost V 0 bases and J 6 bases, with 18 bases left between them. The CDR3 coding sequence is TGTGCCAGCAGCTTGGACTCTGGGGGAGAAGGCCCTGAAGCTTTCTTT. Translating it yields CASSLDSGGEGPEAFF.